This record covers a single T cell receptor beta chain. The study recruited people aged about 18 to 89 years across roughly 23 US areas. Participant reports of clinical history set cohort assignment. This table comes from immunoSEQ multiplex PCR, and its TCRdb copy is limited to in-frame clones, with some not included. The sample comprises a few hundred thousand clones, approximately 86% of which are singletons, and roughly 15% rests with the top ten. The sample originates from a study of blood T cell repertoires in COVID-19. Study as a whole: COVID-19 samples from acute and convalescent phases originated in the United States, Italy and Spain.

There are 16 residues in the CDR3. V lost 3 bases, J lost 4 bases, and 3 bases stayed unmatched. Germline-derived CDR1 and CDR2 are KGHSH and LQKENI. Sequencing was carried out using PBMCs or T cells enriched from blood (not recorded which). The TCR sequence derives from a woman aged 45-60 years with acute COVID-19. The chain employs TRBV18 and TRBJ2-2, with 12 positions matching TRBD1. CDR3 DNA sequence: TGTGCCAGCTCACCCCGGGACAGGGGGCGCACCGGGGAGCTGTTTTTT. Translation gives CASSPRDRGRTGELFF.